This T cell receptor beta chain was sequenced in a study of regulatory T cells in long-lasting Graves disease. General observations from the study: Fewer public clonotypes were shared by new patients (under 1,000) than by persistent patients (roughly 2,500). The TCR repertoire of persistent Graves' patients was less diverse than that of newly diagnosed ones.

The authors built TCR beta libraries using iRepertoire HTBI primers and Arm-PCR of CDR3 regions. A single record per CDR3 protein comes from TCRdb applying MiXCR to the multiplex PCR reads. The sample records a few hundred thousand distinct CDR3 sequences, roughly 25% being singletons. This clonotype was observed many times. Its antigen remains unknown. Time point given: persistent/refractory GD, antithyroid drugs over 5 years with positive TRAb. PBMCs were the source of the RNA used for TCR sequencing. A peripheral blood sample, roughly 9.8 milliliters in volume, was drawn into EDTA tubes. V dropped 2 bases and J dropped 2 bases, with 7 bases sitting between them. The CDR3 is made up of 12 amino acids. Germline CDR1 and CDR2: DFQATT and SNEGSKA (reference sequence).

The V gene is TRBV20-1, the J gene TRBJ2-7; D is unresolved. The source was peripheral blood mononuclear cells (PBMCs), collected when the disease was refractory, from a patient treated with antithyroid drugs. This clonotype was sampled from a woman between 40 and 55 years old with Graves disease. In DNA, the CDR3 is TGCAGTGCTAGACCTTGGCCCTACGAGCAGTACTTC. Translated: CSARPWPYEQYF.